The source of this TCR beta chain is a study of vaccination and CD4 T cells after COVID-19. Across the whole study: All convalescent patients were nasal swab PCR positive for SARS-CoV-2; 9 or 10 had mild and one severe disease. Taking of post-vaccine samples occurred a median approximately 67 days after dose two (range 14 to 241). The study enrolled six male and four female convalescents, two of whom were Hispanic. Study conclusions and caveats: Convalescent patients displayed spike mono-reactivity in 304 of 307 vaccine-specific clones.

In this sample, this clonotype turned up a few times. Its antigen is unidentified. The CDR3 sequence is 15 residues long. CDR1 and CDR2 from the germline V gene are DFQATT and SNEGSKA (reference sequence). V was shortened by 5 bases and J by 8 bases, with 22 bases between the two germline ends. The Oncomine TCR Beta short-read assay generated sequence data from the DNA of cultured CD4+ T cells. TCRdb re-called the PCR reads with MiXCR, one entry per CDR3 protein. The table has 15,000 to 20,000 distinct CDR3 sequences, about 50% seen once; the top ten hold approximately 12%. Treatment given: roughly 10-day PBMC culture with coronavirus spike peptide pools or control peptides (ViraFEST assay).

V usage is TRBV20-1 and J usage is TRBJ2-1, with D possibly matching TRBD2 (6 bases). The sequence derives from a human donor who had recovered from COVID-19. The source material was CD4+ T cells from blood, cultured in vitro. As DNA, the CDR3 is TGCAGTGCTGACCAGACCGGGACTGCCAACGATGAGCAGTTCTTC. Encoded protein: CSADQTGTANDEQFF.